A selection of T cell receptor beta chains follows, all from one sample in a study of blood T cells in healthy people across ages. From the 5' RACE reads, TCRdb called clonotypes with MiXCR, one entry per CDR3 protein. The sample lists about 1.8 million distinct CDR3 sequences; approximately 50% were seen once. Source material: blood. The receptors derive from a woman aged 40 to 55 in good health. The CDR3 runs from the conserved cysteine through the conserved F or W. D genes are given only for firm matches. Only some rows state a clone size, as once, few, many or a class for expanded clones.

CDR3 DNA	CDR3 protein	V gene	D gene	clone size	J gene
TGTGCCAGCAGCTTCCTCCAATCAGGGAACAATGAGCAGTTCTTC	CASSFLQSGNNEQFF	TRBV7-9	.	.	TRBJ2-1
TGCAGTGCTAGAAGACGGACAGGGTCTGGTGAGCAGTTCTTC	CSARRRTGSGEQFF	TRBV20-1	TRBD1	.	TRBJ2-1
TGTGCCAGCAGCCGGCTCCGGGCGAGGGGACAGTCCTACGAGCAGTACTTC	CASSRLRARGQSYEQYF	TRBV7-2	TRBD1	.	TRBJ2-7
TGTGCCACCGCTTTCTTAGCCGGGACCGCGAGTGAGACCCAGTACTTC	CATAFLAGTASETQYF	TRBV6-1	.	few	TRBJ2-5
TGTGCCAGCAGTTACTCGAGTGAGTCACACGAGCAGTACTTC	CASSYSSESHEQYF	TRBV6-2/TRBV6-3	.	.	TRBJ2-7
TGTGCCAGCAGCGCTGGGGCCCATCGTACAGATACGCAGTATTTT	CASSAGAHRTDTQYF	TRBV9	.	.	TRBJ2-3
TGCAGTTTCCGGACTAGCGGGGAATACGAGCAGTACTTC	CSFRTSGEYEQYF	TRBV20-1	TRBD2	.	TRBJ2-7
TGTGCCAGCAGCCCCAACAGGGGGTCCTACAATGAGCAGTTCTTC	CASSPNRGSYNEQFF	TRBV7-2	TRBD1	.	TRBJ2-1
TGTGCCAGCAGCCACCGGACAGGGAGAGGTCAGCCCCAGCATTTT	CASSHRTGRGQPQHF	TRBV11-2	TRBD1	.	TRBJ1-5
TGCGCCAGCAGCCAAGAAAGCCGGACAGGAGATACGCAGTATTTT	CASSQESRTGDTQYF	TRBV4-3	TRBD1	.	TRBJ2-3
TGTGCCATCAGTGAGAGGGAGAGCTCCTACAATGAGCAGTTCTTC	CAISERESSYNEQFF	TRBV10-3	.	.	TRBJ2-1
TGCAGCGGAATTCAAGAGACCCAGTACTTC	CSGIQETQYF	TRBV29-1	.	.	TRBJ2-5
TGTGCCGGCAGCTCGTGGCAGGGGTCTCCTTCCTATGGCTACACCTTC	CAGSSWQGSPSYGYTF	TRBV7-2	.	.	TRBJ1-2
TGCAGTGCTAGAGCCCCGAAAACCGGGACAGGGGGCTACACCTTC	CSARAPKTGTGGYTF	TRBV20-1	TRBD1	.	TRBJ1-2
TGTGCCAGCATGGATAGGAACACTGAAGCTTTCTTT	CASMDRNTEAFF	TRBV2	.	few	TRBJ1-1
TGCGCCAGCAGCCCTGACAGTCCGGGGGGATACAATGAGCAGTTCTTC	CASSPDSPGGYNEQFF	TRBV4-3	TRBD2	once	TRBJ2-1
TGTGCCATCAGTGAGGAGGGAGCTGGGGCCAACGTCCTGACTTTC	CAISEEGAGANVLTF	TRBV10-3	.	.	TRBJ2-6
TGCAGTGCCCGACAGGGTTTGGGATCACCCCTCCACTTT	CSARQGLGSPLHF	TRBV20-1	TRBD1	.	TRBJ1-6
TGTGCCAGCAGCGTAGGGAACGAGCAGTACTTC	CASSVGNEQYF	TRBV9	.	many	TRBJ2-7
TGTGCCAGCAGTTCGACGGGAAAGACCTACGAGCAGTACTTC	CASSSTGKTYEQYF	TRBV12-3/TRBV12-4	.	few	TRBJ2-7
TGTGCCAGCAGCCCCACCCACCCGGGCTACACCTTC	CASSPTHPGYTF	TRBV7-2	.	.	TRBJ1-2
TGCAGTGCTTTAATCAGGGTATACACTGAAGCTTTCTTT	CSALIRVYTEAFF	TRBV20-1	.	.	TRBJ1-1
TGCGCCAGCAAAGGACAGGGCACCTATGGCTACACCTTC	CASKGQGTYGYTF	TRBV5-1	TRBD1	.	TRBJ1-2